Sequencing of this T cell receptor (beta chain) was carried out in a study of post-analysis software for immune sequencing data. This clonotype has only a few counts. The antigen is not known. Study results and caveats: Diversity measured as normalized Chao1 was significantly lower in multiple sclerosis patients than in controls. Patients used several TRBV segments, including TRBV5-6, TRBV5-1 and TRBV20-1, more often than controls.

V lost 2 bases to trimming and J lost 7 bases; unmatched junction nucleotides: 3. This CDR3 comprises 13 residues. The germline V gene encodes CDR1 SEHNR and CDR2 FQNEAQ (reference sequence). The authors incorporated unique molecular identifiers into the TCR beta cDNA libraries. TCRdb re-called the PCR reads through MiXCR, storing one row per CDR3 protein. The table lists just over 250,000 distinct CDR3 sequences, about 40% of them singletons, with around 4.8% in the top ten. The sample comprised blood. The origin of this receptor is a girl under 18 with multiple sclerosis. V gene TRBV7-9 combines with J gene TRBJ2-3, with 7 positions matching TRBD2. This chain's CDR3 is CASSLSGGNTQYF. CDR3 bases: TGTGCCAGCAGCTTATCGGGGGGAAATACGCAGTATTTT.